This T cell receptor (beta chain) was sequenced in a study of blood T cell repertoires in COVID-19. Background on the study: The United States, Italy and Spain supplied acute and convalescent COVID-19 samples. The cDNA or gDNA used as material had been derived from T cells, B-cell-depleted T cells, or PBMCs.

Trimming pared 0 bases from V and 3 bases from J, leaving 9 bases between. The CDR3 length is 15 residues. Germline CDR1 and CDR2: ENHRY and SYGVKD. Per the authors' pipeline: Amplification from reference gene primers served as the basis for estimated nucleated cell counts. Sequenced by immunoSEQ multiplex PCR; TCRdb stores in-frame clones only, minus some. That table supplies the V and J calls and clone size; D and trimming were determined from the DNA. The sample lists a few hundred thousand clones, 82% seen once, with 3.1% in the top ten. This TCR came from a woman aged 18 to 35 with acute or convalescent COVID-19. The chain couples TRBV10-3 to TRBJ2-1, with D possibly matching TRBD2 (5 bases). Sequenced sample: peripheral blood. The chain's CDR3 is CAISESLAIYNEQFF. In DNA, the CDR3 is TGTGCCATCAGTGAGTCGTTAGCGATCTACAATGAGCAGTTCTTC.